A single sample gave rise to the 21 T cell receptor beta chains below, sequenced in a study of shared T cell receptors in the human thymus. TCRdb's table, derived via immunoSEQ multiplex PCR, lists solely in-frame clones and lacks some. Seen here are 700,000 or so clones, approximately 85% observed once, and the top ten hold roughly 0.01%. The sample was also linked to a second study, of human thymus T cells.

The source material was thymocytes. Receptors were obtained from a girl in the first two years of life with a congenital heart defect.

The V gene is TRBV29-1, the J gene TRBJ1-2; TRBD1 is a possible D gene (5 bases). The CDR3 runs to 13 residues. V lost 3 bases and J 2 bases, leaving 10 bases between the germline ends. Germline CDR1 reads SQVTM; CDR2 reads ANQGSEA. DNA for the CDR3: TGCAGCGTTGAGACAGAAAGAAACTATGGCTACACCTTC. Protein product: CSVETERNYGYTF.

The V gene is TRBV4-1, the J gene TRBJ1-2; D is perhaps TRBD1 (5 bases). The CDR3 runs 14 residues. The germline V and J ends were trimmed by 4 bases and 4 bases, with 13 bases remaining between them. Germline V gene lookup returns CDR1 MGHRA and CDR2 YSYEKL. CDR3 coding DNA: TGCGCCAGCAGCCCCCGAGCAGGGCCCTATGGCTACACCTTC. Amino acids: CASSPRAGPYGYTF.

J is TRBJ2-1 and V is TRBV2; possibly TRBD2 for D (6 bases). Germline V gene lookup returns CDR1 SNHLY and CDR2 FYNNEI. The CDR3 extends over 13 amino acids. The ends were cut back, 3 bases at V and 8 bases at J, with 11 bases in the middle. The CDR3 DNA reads TGTGCCAGCAGTGACCTTTGGGACTATGAGCAGTTCTTC. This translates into CASSDLWDYEQFF. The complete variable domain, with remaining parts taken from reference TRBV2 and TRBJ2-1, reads EPEVTQTPSHQVTQMGQEVILRCVPISNHLYFYWYRQILGQKVEFLVSFYNNEISEKSEIFDDQFSVERPDGSNFTLKIRSTKLEDSAMYFCASSDLWDYEQFFGPGTRLTVL.

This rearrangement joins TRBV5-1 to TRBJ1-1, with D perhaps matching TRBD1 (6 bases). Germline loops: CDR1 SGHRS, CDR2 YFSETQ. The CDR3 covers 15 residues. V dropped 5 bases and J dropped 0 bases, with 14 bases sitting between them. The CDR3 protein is CASRGQTFLNTEAFF. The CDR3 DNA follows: TGCGCCAGCAGAGGACAGACGTTCCTGAACACTGAAGCTTTCTTT.

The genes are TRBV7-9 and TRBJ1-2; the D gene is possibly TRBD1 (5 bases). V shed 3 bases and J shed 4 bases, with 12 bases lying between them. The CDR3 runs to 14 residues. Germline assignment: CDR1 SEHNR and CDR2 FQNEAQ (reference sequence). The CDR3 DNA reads TGTGCCAGCAGCTTCCGCCCGGGGGGCTATGGCTACACCTTC. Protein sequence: CASSFRPGGYGYTF. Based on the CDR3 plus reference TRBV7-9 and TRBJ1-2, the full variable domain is DTGVSQNPRHKITKRGQNVTFRCDPISEHNRLYWYRQTLGQGPEFLTYFQNEAQLEKSRLLSDRFSAERPKGSFSTLEIQRTEQGDSAMYLCASSFRPGGYGYTFGSGTRLTVV.

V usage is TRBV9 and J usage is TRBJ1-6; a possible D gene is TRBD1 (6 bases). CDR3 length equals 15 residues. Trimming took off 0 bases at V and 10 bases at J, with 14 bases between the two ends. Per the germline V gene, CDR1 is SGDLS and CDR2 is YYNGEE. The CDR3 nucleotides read TGTGCCAGCAGCGTAGCGGGCAGGGGTGGGTCACCCCTCCACTTT. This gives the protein CASSVAGRGGSPLHF.

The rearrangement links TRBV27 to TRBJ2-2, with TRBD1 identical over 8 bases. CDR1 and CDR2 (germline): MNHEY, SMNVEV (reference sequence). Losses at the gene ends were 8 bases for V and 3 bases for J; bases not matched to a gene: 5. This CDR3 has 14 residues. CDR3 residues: CASPDREDTGELFF. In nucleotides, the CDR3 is TGTGCCAGCCCGGACAGGGAGGACACCGGGGAGCTGTTTTTT.

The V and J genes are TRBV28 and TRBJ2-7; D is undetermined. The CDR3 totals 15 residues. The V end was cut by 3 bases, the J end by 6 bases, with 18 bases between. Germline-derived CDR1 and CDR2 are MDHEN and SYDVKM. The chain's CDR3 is CASSFWSGAGFEQYF. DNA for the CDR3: TGTGCCAGCAGTTTCTGGTCAGGTGCTGGATTCGAGCAGTACTTC.

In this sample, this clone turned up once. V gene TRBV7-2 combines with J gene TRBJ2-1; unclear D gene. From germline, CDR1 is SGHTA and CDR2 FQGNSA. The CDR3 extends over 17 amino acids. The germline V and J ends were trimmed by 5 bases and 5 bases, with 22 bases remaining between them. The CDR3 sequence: CASSHPPGNRYHNEQFF. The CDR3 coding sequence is TGTGCCAGCAGCCACCCTCCCGGTAACCGTTATCACAATGAGCAGTTCTTC.

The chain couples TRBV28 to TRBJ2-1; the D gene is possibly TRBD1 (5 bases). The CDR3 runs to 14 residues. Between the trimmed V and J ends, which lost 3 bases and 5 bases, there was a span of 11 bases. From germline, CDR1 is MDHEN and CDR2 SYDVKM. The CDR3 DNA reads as TGTGCCAGCAGTTTTAATGACAGACACAATGAGCAGTTCTTC. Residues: CASSFNDRHNEQFF.

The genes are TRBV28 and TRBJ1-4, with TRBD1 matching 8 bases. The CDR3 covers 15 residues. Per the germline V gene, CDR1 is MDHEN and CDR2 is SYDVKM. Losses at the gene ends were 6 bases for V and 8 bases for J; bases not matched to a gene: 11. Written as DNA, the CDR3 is TGTGCCAGCAGCCACGACAGGGGAACTAGCGAAAAACTGTTTTTT. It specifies CASSHDRGTSEKLFF.

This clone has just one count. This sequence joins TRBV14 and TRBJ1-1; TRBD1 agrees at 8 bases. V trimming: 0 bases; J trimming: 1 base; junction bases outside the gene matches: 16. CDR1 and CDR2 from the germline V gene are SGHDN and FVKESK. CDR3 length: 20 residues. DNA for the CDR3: TGTGCCAGCAGCCAAGATGAGGGTCAGGGGGCTATCACTAAGAACACTGAAGCTTTCTTT. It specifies CASSQDEGQGAITKNTEAFF.

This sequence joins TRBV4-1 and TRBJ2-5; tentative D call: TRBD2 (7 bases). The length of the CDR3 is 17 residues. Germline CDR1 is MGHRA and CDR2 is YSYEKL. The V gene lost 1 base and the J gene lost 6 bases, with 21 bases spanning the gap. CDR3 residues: CASSQAGAGAQGKTQYF. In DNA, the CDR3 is TGCGCCAGCAGCCAAGCGGGTGCGGGGGCCCAGGGGAAGACCCAGTACTTC.

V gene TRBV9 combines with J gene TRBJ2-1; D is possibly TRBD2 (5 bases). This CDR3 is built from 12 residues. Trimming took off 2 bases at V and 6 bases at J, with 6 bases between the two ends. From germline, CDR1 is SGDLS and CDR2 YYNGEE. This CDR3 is CASSVEGNEQFF. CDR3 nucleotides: TGTGCCAGCAGCGTTGAGGGCAATGAGCAGTTCTTC.

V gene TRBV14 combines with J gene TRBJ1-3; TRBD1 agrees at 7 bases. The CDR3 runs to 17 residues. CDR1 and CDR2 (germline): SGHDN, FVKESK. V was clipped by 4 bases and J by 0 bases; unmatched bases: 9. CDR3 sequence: CASSRLNRGFSGNTIYF. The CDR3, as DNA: TGTGCCAGCAGCCGGCTAAACAGGGGATTCTCTGGAAACACCATATATTTT.

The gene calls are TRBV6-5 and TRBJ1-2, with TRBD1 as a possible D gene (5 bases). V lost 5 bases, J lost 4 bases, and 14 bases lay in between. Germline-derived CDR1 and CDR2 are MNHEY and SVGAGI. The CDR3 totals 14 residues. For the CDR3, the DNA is TGTGCCAGCAGTGGTCAGGGTCGAGGCTATGGCTACACCTTC. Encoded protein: CASSGQGRGYGYTF.

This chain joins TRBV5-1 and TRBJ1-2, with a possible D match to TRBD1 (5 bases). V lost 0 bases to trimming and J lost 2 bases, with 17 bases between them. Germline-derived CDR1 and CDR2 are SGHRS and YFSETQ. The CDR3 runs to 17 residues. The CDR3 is CASSLAEGRWLNYGYTF. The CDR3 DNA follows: TGCGCCAGCAGCTTGGCGGAGGGGAGGTGGTTAAACTATGGCTACACCTTC. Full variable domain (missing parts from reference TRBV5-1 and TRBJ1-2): KAGVTQTPRYLIKTRGQQVTLSCSPISGHRSVSWYQQTPGQGLQFLFEYFSETQRNKGNFPGRFSGRQFSNSRSEMNVSTLELGDSALYLCASSLAEGRWLNYGYTFGSGTRLTVV.

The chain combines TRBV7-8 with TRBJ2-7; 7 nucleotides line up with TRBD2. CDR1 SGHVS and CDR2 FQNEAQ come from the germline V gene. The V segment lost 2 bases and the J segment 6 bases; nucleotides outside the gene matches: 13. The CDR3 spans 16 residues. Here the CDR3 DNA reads TGTGCCAGCAGCTTACCCGTGGGAGGGGCATTCGGCGAGCAGTACTTC. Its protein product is CASSLPVGGAFGEQYF.

The CDR3 nucleotides read TGTGCCAGCAGTTTTGGGACAAGTAGCATTCAGTACTTC. Its protein product is CASSFGTSSIQYF. This chain uses TRBV28 with TRBJ2-4; D is perhaps TRBD1 (6 bases). V was cut by 3 bases and J by 9 bases, with 12 bases left in between. Germline V lookup: CDR1 MDHEN, CDR2 SYDVKM. This CDR3 spans 13 amino acids.

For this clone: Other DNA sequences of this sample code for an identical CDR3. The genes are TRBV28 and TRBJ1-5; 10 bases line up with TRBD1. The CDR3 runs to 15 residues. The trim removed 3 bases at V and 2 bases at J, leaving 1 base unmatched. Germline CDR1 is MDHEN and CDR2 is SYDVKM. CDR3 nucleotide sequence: TGTGCCAGCAGTTTGGGGACAGGGGGCAATCAGCCCCAGCATTTT. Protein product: CASSLGTGGNQPQHF.

CDR3 nucleotide sequence: TGTGCCAGCAGTTTATCGAGGGGGACCCCGCCGGACCTAGAGCAGTTCTTC. Translated, it gives CASSLSRGTPPDLEQFF. The genes are TRBV27 and TRBJ2-1; possible D gene TRBD1, 6 bases. Trimming took 0 bases from V and 10 from J, leaving 22 bases between them. The germline V gene encodes CDR1 MNHEY and CDR2 SMNVEV (reference sequence). The CDR3 covers 17 residues.